The source of this T cell receptor beta chain is a study of blood T cell repertoires in COVID-19. The protocol was immunoSEQ multiplex PCR, while the TCRdb copy is restricted to in-frame clones and leaves out a portion. The table has some 380,000 clones, around 87% seen once. This sequence was found in a man under 40 who had recovered from COVID-19. Sequencing was performed on PBMCs or T cells enriched from blood (not recorded which).

The CDR3 nucleotides read TGTGCCAGCAGTTACCCGGACAGAGCCCGAGGCTACACCTTC. This codes for CASSYPDRARGYTF. This chain connects TRBV6-2 or TRBV6-3 to TRBJ1-2; tentative D call: TRBD1 (6 bases). From germline, CDR1 is MNHEY and CDR2 SVGEGT. V lost 2 bases and J lost 8, with 15 bases in between. This CDR3 spans 14 amino acids.